Listed below are T cell receptor beta chains from one sample, sequenced in a study of shared T cell receptors in the human thymus. The method was immunoSEQ multiplex PCR; TCRdb's version includes in-frame clones alone and lacks a portion of them. Of 720,000 or so clones in the sample, 75% to 90% were seen once. This sample was also put to use in a study of human thymus T cells.

Sequenced sample: thymocytes. These receptors all stem from a girl less than two years old with a congenital heart defect. The CDR3 runs from the conserved cysteine through the conserved F or W. A D gene is named only where the DNA matches it firmly. Size values are once, few and many counts, or a class for expanded clones, and some rows have none.

d_gene: TRBD2
j_gene: TRBJ2-7
abundance: NA
len: 15
v_gene: TRBV19
CDR3aa: CASSIAPGGSYEQYF
CDR3nt: TGTGCCAGTAGTATAGCGCCGGGGGGCTCCTACGAGCAGTACTTC

d_gene: TRBD1
j_gene: TRBJ2-2
abundance: NA
len: 16
v_gene: TRBV6-1
CDR3aa: CASSDRQGAGTGELFF
CDR3nt: TGTGCCAGCAGTGATCGACAGGGGGCTGGCACCGGGGAGCTGTTTTTT

d_gene: NA
j_gene: TRBJ1-5
abundance: NA
len: 16
v_gene: TRBV4-1
CDR3aa: CASSPSLPTGVQPQHF
CDR3nt: TGCGCCAGCAGCCCTTCCCTACCCACGGGGGTACAGCCCCAGCATTTT

d_gene: NA
j_gene: TRBJ1-1
abundance: once
len: 14
v_gene: TRBV11-2
CDR3aa: CASSLNRGDTEAFF
CDR3nt: TGTGCCAGCAGCTTAAATCGAGGAGACACTGAAGCTTTCTTT

d_gene: NA
j_gene: TRBJ1-2
abundance: NA
len: 14
v_gene: TRBV11-2
CDR3aa: CASGRLGGRSGYTF
CDR3nt: TGTGCCAGCGGACGCTTAGGAGGAAGGAGTGGCTACACCTTC

d_gene: TRBD2
j_gene: TRBJ2-1
abundance: NA
len: 14
v_gene: TRBV4-3
CDR3aa: CASSLAGSYNEQFF
CDR3nt: TGCGCCAGCAGCCTAGCGGGCTCCTACAATGAGCAGTTCTTC

d_gene: TRBD1
j_gene: TRBJ1-2
abundance: NA
len: 20
v_gene: TRBV5-1
CDR3aa: CASSAADDRPRQGDFYGYTF
CDR3nt: TGCGCCAGCAGCGCAGCAGACGACCGCCCGAGACAGGGGGATTTCTATGGCTACACCTTC

d_gene: TRBD1
j_gene: TRBJ2-3
abundance: NA
len: 13
v_gene: TRBV10-3
CDR3aa: CAILGRGTDTQYF
CDR3nt: TGTGCCATCCTGGGCAGGGGGACAGATACGCAGTATTTT

d_gene: TRBD1
j_gene: TRBJ1-2
abundance: NA
len: 13
v_gene: TRBV7-3
CDR3aa: CASSVYRGLAFTF
CDR3nt: TGTGCCAGCAGCGTTTACAGGGGCCTCGCCTTCACCTTC

d_gene: NA
j_gene: TRBJ1-4
abundance: NA
len: 18
v_gene: TRBV5-1
CDR3aa: CASSLGLGQLTGREKLFF
CDR3nt: TGCGCCAGCAGCTTGGGACTGGGCCAGTTGACTGGGAGAGAAAAACTGTTTTTT

d_gene: TRBD1
j_gene: TRBJ1-5
abundance: NA
len: 15
v_gene: TRBV6-1
CDR3aa: CASSEATGQGQPQHF
CDR3nt: TGTGCCAGCAGTGAAGCGACAGGGCAGGGCCAGCCCCAGCATTTT

d_gene: NA
j_gene: TRBJ1-2
abundance: once
len: 11
v_gene: TRBV20-1
CDR3aa: CSARGSYGYTF
CDR3nt: TGCAGTGCCAGGGGCAGCTATGGCTACACCTTC

d_gene: TRBD2
j_gene: TRBJ2-1
abundance: NA
len: 16
v_gene: TRBV5-6
CDR3aa: CASSVGGRGVGNEQFF
CDR3nt: TGTGCCAGCAGCGTGGGTGGGCGGGGGGTAGGCAATGAGCAGTTCTTC

d_gene: NA
j_gene: TRBJ2-1
abundance: NA
len: 14
v_gene: TRBV28
CDR3aa: CASSPRLVYNEQFF
CDR3nt: TGTGCCAGCAGTCCGCGACTAGTTTACAATGAGCAGTTCTTC

d_gene: NA
j_gene: TRBJ1-2
abundance: NA
len: 12
v_gene: TRBV10-2
CDR3aa: CASFQDSRGYTF
CDR3nt: TGCGCCAGCTTTCAGGACAGTCGAGGCTACACCTTC

d_gene: NA
j_gene: TRBJ1-5
abundance: NA
len: 15
v_gene: TRBV28
CDR3aa: CASSLPSGEGQPQHF
CDR3nt: TGTGCCAGCAGTTTACCATCAGGGGAAGGTCAGCCCCAGCATTTT

d_gene: TRBD1
j_gene: TRBJ1-4
abundance: once
len: 16
v_gene: TRBV19
CDR3aa: CASKGASAATNEKLFF
CDR3nt: TGTGCCAGTAAGGGGGCTTCGGCCGCAACTAATGAAAAACTGTTTTTT

d_gene: TRBD2
j_gene: TRBJ2-2
abundance: NA
len: 20
v_gene: TRBV6-1
CDR3aa: CASSERAGGPFGGGTGELFF
CDR3nt: TGTGCCAGCAGTGAAAGGGCGGGGGGGCCATTTGGTGGGGGCACCGGGGAGCTGTTTTTT

d_gene: NA
j_gene: TRBJ1-1
abundance: NA
len: 13
v_gene: TRBV5-1
CDR3aa: CASALGQLNEAFF
CDR3nt: TGCGCCAGCGCCCTAGGACAGCTCAATGAAGCTTTCTTT

d_gene: TRBD1
j_gene: TRBJ1-5
abundance: NA
len: 16
v_gene: TRBV10-3
CDR3aa: CAISEWDRKVHQPQHF
CDR3nt: TGTGCCATCAGTGAGTGGGACAGGAAGGTACATCAGCCCCAGCATTTT

d_gene: TRBD2
j_gene: TRBJ2-5
abundance: few
len: 18
v_gene: TRBV5-6
CDR3aa: CASSSNKQPGLEKETQYF
CDR3nt: TGTGCCAGCAGCTCCAATAAACAGCCCGGACTAGAAAAAGAGACCCAGTACTTC

d_gene: NA
j_gene: TRBJ1-1
abundance: NA
len: 13
v_gene: TRBV29-1
CDR3aa: CSVRGQLRTEAFF
CDR3nt: TGCAGCGTTAGGGGCCAGTTAAGGACTGAAGCTTTCTTT

d_gene: NA
j_gene: TRBJ1-6
abundance: NA
len: 15
v_gene: TRBV9
CDR3aa: CASSVAPGVGSPLHF
CDR3nt: TGTGCCAGCAGCGTAGCTCCAGGGGTAGGTTCACCCCTCCACTTT

d_gene: TRBD1
j_gene: TRBJ1-5
abundance: NA
len: 20
v_gene: TRBV19
CDR3aa: CASSRRRGQGAVNCNQPQHF
CDR3nt: TGTGCCAGTAGCCGACGGAGGGGGCAGGGGGCCGTGAATTGCAATCAGCCCCAGCATTTT

d_gene: TRBD1
j_gene: TRBJ1-1
abundance: NA
len: 16
v_gene: TRBV14
CDR3aa: CASSHGTVDGNTEAFF
CDR3nt: TGTGCCAGCAGCCACGGGACAGTGGACGGGAACACTGAAGCTTTCTTT

d_gene: NA
j_gene: TRBJ2-3
abundance: NA
len: 14
v_gene: TRBV13
CDR3aa: CASSLVPSRDTQYF
CDR3nt: TGTGCCAGCAGCTTAGTCCCAAGCCGGGATACGCAGTATTTT

d_gene: NA
j_gene: TRBJ1-1
abundance: NA
len: 14
v_gene: TRBV5-4
CDR3aa: CASRTTRGNTEAFF
CDR3nt: TGTGCAAGCAGAACCACCCGAGGGAACACTGAAGCTTTCTTT

d_gene: NA
j_gene: TRBJ2-3
abundance: few
len: 15
v_gene: TRBV5-5
CDR3aa: CASSSGPSFTDTQYF
CDR3nt: TGTGCCAGCAGCTCTGGACCTAGCTTCACAGATACGCAGTATTTT

d_gene: NA
j_gene: TRBJ2-7
abundance: NA
len: 15
v_gene: TRBV6-5
CDR3aa: CASRSYPGCPYEQYF
CDR3nt: TGTGCCAGCAGATCCTACCCAGGGTGTCCCTACGAGCAGTACTTC

d_gene: TRBD1
j_gene: TRBJ1-2
abundance: NA
len: 16
v_gene: TRBV5-6
CDR3aa: CASSYGKQGRGYGYTF
CDR3nt: TGTGCCAGCAGCTACGGGAAACAGGGGAGAGGGTATGGCTACACCTTC

d_gene: NA
j_gene: TRBJ1-5
abundance: NA
len: 11
v_gene: TRBV6-1
CDR3aa: CASSDGQPQHF
CDR3nt: TGTGCCAGCAGTGACGGTCAGCCCCAGCATTTT

d_gene: NA
j_gene: TRBJ1-5
abundance: NA
len: 18
v_gene: TRBV5-1
CDR3aa: CASSLEPQYPGKDQPQHF
CDR3nt: TGCGCCAGCAGCTTGGAACCCCAGTATCCGGGTAAAGATCAGCCCCAGCATTTT

d_gene: TRBD1
j_gene: TRBJ1-4
abundance: once
len: 14
v_gene: TRBV6-6
CDR3aa: CASRAQGISEKLFF
CDR3nt: TGTGCCAGCAGAGCACAGGGGATTAGCGAAAAACTGTTTTTT

d_gene: TRBD1
j_gene: TRBJ1-4
abundance: NA
len: 19
v_gene: TRBV7-6
CDR3aa: CASSLGQGPLRATNEKLFF
CDR3nt: TGTGCCAGCAGCTTAGGACAGGGTCCCCTCAGAGCAACTAATGAAAAACTGTTTTTT

d_gene: NA
j_gene: TRBJ1-1
abundance: NA
len: 15
v_gene: TRBV7-2
CDR3aa: CARVLAEGENTEAFF
CDR3nt: TGTGCCAGAGTGCTGGCGGAGGGAGAGAACACTGAAGCTTTCTTT

d_gene: TRBD1
j_gene: TRBJ1-1
abundance: NA
len: 14
v_gene: TRBV28
CDR3aa: CASSSAGQGPEAFF
CDR3nt: TGTGCCAGCAGTTCGGCGGGACAGGGGCCTGAAGCTTTCTTT

d_gene: NA
j_gene: TRBJ2-7
abundance: NA
len: 14
v_gene: TRBV30
CDR3aa: CAWSSGQSADEQYF
CDR3nt: TGTGCCTGGAGTTCAGGACAGTCGGCTGACGAGCAGTACTTC

d_gene: NA
j_gene: TRBJ1-5
abundance: NA
len: 17
v_gene: TRBV7-2
CDR3aa: CASSLGRQAYSNQPQHF
CDR3nt: TGTGCCAGCAGCTTAGGAAGACAGGCTTATAGCAATCAGCCCCAGCATTTT

d_gene: TRBD1
j_gene: TRBJ2-1
abundance: NA
len: 17
v_gene: TRBV27
CDR3aa: CASSLSGGTGDYNEQFF
CDR3nt: TGTGCCAGCAGTTTATCGGGAGGGACAGGGGATTACAATGAGCAGTTCTTC

d_gene: TRBD1
j_gene: TRBJ1-6
abundance: NA
len: 15
v_gene: TRBV6-5
CDR3aa: CASSPDRGCDSPLHF
CDR3nt: TGTGCCAGCAGTCCCGACAGGGGATGTGATTCACCCCTCCACTTT

d_gene: NA
j_gene: TRBJ1-5
abundance: NA
len: 11
v_gene: TRBV10-3
CDR3aa: CARPGSQPQHF
CDR3nt: TGTGCCAGACCGGGGTCTCAGCCCCAGCATTTT